A selection of T cell receptor beta chains follows, all from one sample in a study of blood T cell repertoires in COVID-19. Assay used: immunoSEQ multiplex PCR; TCRdb lists only in-frame clones, some missing. In the table there are under 130,000 clones, 89% of which are singletons. Material for sequencing was peripheral blood. The receptors shown here come from an elderly woman in a cohort sampled during active COVID-19. CDR3s include the opening cysteine and the closing phenylalanine or tryptophan. The D gene is left open where the match is weak. A clone size is listed for some rows: how often the clone was seen (once, few, many), or a class if it is expanded.

J gene	clone size	D gene	CDR3 length	V gene	CDR3 protein	CDR3 DNA
TRBJ1-6	-	TRBD1	16	TRBV5-4	CASSLTGTGNRSPLHF	TGTGCCAGCAGCTTAACCGGGACAGGGAACCGCTCACCCCTCCACTTT
TRBJ1-6	once	-	12	TRBV19	CASGQSNSPLHF	TGTGCCAGTGGACAGAGTAATTCACCCCTCCACTTT
TRBJ1-3	once	TRBD1	15	TRBV5-4	CASSRTGQGADTIYF	TGTGCCAGCAGCCGGACGGGACAGGGGGCAGACACCATATATTTT
TRBJ2-2	few	-	14	TRBV10-1	CASSESAVSGELFF	TGCGCCAGCAGTGAGTCTGCGGTCTCCGGGGAGCTGTTTTTT
TRBJ1-6	-	TRBD1	20	TRBV30	CAYGQGIVREWSSYNSPLHF	TGTGCCTACGGACAGGGTATTGTCAGAGAGTGGAGCTCCTATAATTCACCCCTCCACTTT
TRBJ2-7	once	-	13	TRBV6-1	CASSDGWRREQYF	TGTGCCAGCAGTGATGGGTGGCGGCGCGAGCAGTACTTC
TRBJ1-5	-	TRBD1	13	TRBV3-1/TRBV3-2	CASSPTGYQPQHF	TGTGCCAGCAGCCCGACAGGGTATCAGCCCCAGCATTTT
TRBJ2-5	-	TRBD2	16	TRBV3-1/TRBV3-2	CASSPTSGRGQETQYF	TGTGCCAGCAGCCCGACTAGCGGGAGGGGGCAAGAGACCCAGTACTTC
TRBJ2-7	-	-	14	TRBV5-1	CASSPQSRNYEQYF	TGCGCCAGCAGCCCACAGTCACGGAACTACGAGCAGTACTTC
TRBJ1-2	-	-	19	TRBV5-6	CASNLIPVGKPHEGYGYTF	TGTGCCAGCAACCTCATCCCAGTAGGGAAACCTCACGAGGGCTATGGCTACACCTTC
TRBJ1-6	few	-	11	TRBV7-9	CASSRDSPLHF	TGTGCCAGCAGCCGAGATTCACCCCTCCACTTT
TRBJ2-5	-	-	15	TRBV5-1	CASSFHSFVEGAQYF	TGCGCCAGCAGCTTTCACAGTTTTGTAGAGGGTGCCCAGTACTTC
TRBJ2-1	-	TRBD2	18	TRBV11-2	CASSLVPLGSGGVNEQFF	TGTGCCAGCAGCTTAGTCCCCCTAGGGAGCGGGGGGGTGAATGAGCAGTTCTTC
TRBJ2-5	few	TRBD2	15	TRBV12-5	CASGSGLAGGETQYF	TGTGCTAGTGGTTCCGGGCTAGCGGGGGGGGAGACCCAGTACTTC
TRBJ2-6	once	-	15	TRBV7-9	CASSFPISGANVLTF	TGTGCCAGCAGCTTCCCTATCTCTGGGGCCAACGTCCTGACTTTC
TRBJ2-7	-	-	12	TRBV10-3	CAVQGLAYEQYF	TGTGCCGTACAGGGATTAGCCTACGAGCAGTACTTC
TRBJ2-3	-	TRBD2	15	TRBV5-4	CASSLVAGGADTQYF	TGTGCCAGCAGCTTGGTAGCGGGAGGCGCAGATACGCAGTATTTT
TRBJ2-2	once	-	18	TRBV5-1	CASNPAGGSGVPTGELFF	TGCGCCAGCAATCCAGCAGGGGGGTCGGGAGTCCCCACCGGGGAGCTGTTTTTT
TRBJ2-7	-	-	10	TRBV6-5	CASSQYEQYF	TGTGCCAGCTCCCAGTACGAGCAGTACTTC
TRBJ2-1	-	-	16	TRBV19	CASSTEFAAASNEQFF	TGTGCCAGTAGTACTGAGTTTGCGGCGGCATCTAATGAGCAGTTCTTC
TRBJ2-3	-	TRBD1	15	TRBV24-1	CATSDPTGDSDTQYF	TGTGCCACCAGTGACCCGACAGGGGATAGCGATACGCAGTATTTT
TRBJ1-2	-	-	13	TRBV7-9	CASSSRGSLGYTF	TGTGCCAGCAGCTCCCGAGGGAGTCTAGGCTACACCTTC
TRBJ2-1	-	-	15	TRBV6-1	CASSESAGIYNEQFF	TGTGCCAGCAGTGAGTCGGCAGGGATCTACAATGAGCAGTTCTTC
TRBJ2-2	-	-	14	TRBV28	CASSGGGSTGELFF	TGTGCCAGCAGTGGGGGCGGGAGCACCGGGGAGCTGTTTTTT
TRBJ1-2	-	-	12	TRBV30	CAWGLGGYGYTF	TGTGCCTGGGGACTGGGAGGCTATGGCTACACCTTC
TRBJ1-4	-	-	15	TRBV10-2	CASSESGGSKEKLFF	TGCGCCAGCAGTGAGTCCGGGGGTAGTAAAGAAAAACTGTTTTTT
TRBJ2-5	once	TRBD1	16	TRBV24-1	CATSDPTSRDRGAQYF	TGTGCCACCAGTGATCCCACGTCCCGGGACAGGGGGGCCCAGTACTTC
TRBJ1-2	-	-	13	TRBV28	CASSLGNRYGYTF	TGTGCCAGCAGTTTAGGAAACAGATATGGCTACACCTTC
TRBJ2-1	-	TRBD2	15	TRBV24-1	CATALSGRIYNEQFF	TGTGCCACCGCTCTTAGCGGGAGGATCTACAATGAGCAGTTCTTC
TRBJ1-1	-	-	13	TRBV7-9	CASSLTGGTEAFF	TGTGCCAGCAGCTTAACTGGGGGGACTGAAGCTTTCTTT
TRBJ1-6	once	-	12	TRBV19	CASSMQNSPLHF	TGTGCCAGTAGTATGCAGAATTCACCCCTCCACTTT
TRBJ2-1	-	TRBD2	16	TRBV19	CASSQSGTSGRNEQFF	TGTGCCAGTAGTCAATCCGGGACTAGCGGGCGCAATGAGCAGTTCTTC
TRBJ2-4	-	TRBD2	16	TRBV3-1/TRBV3-2	CASSHGAGVAKNIQYF	TGTGCCAGCAGCCACGGGGCGGGAGTGGCCAAAAACATTCAGTACTTC
TRBJ1-6	-	TRBD1	15	TRBV10-3	CAISDWGQGKSPLHF	TGTGCCATCAGTGATTGGGGACAGGGAAAGTCACCCCTCCACTTT
TRBJ2-5	-	TRBD2	14	TRBV2	CASRSGGFGETQYF	TGTGCCAGCCGGAGCGGGGGGTTTGGAGAGACCCAGTACTTC
TRBJ1-3	-	TRBD1	16	TRBV2	CASRMTGTPGANTIYF	TGTGCCAGCAGGATGACAGGGACTCCAGGGGCAAACACCATATATTTT
TRBJ2-7	-	-	12	TRBV3-1/TRBV3-2	CASSPSRNEQYF	TGTGCCAGCAGCCCGTCTAGGAACGAGCAGTACTTC
TRBJ2-2	-	TRBD1	16	TRBV6-6	CASSPGQGARAGELFF	TGTGCCAGCAGTCCGGGACAGGGGGCGAGGGCCGGGGAGCTGTTTTTT
TRBJ2-3	-	TRBD1	15	TRBV7-2	CASSPRQGSTDTQYF	TGTGCCAGCAGCCCCCGACAGGGTTCCACAGATACGCAGTATTTT
TRBJ2-5	-	TRBD1	17	TRBV19	CASSPPRGTGDQETQYF	TGTGCCAGTAGTCCACCGCGAGGGACAGGGGATCAAGAGACCCAGTACTTC
TRBJ1-1	-	-	13	TRBV10-1	CASSLDGNTEAFF	TGCGCCAGCAGTCTAGACGGGAACACTGAAGCTTTCTTT
TRBJ2-3	-	-	10	TRBV21-1	CASKPGTQYF	TGTGCCAGCAAACCCGGTACGCAGTATTTT
TRBJ1-5	-	-	14	TRBV4-1	CASSQEGRGQPQHF	TGCGCCAGCAGCCAAGAAGGCAGGGGCCAGCCCCAGCATTTT
TRBJ1-2	-	-	11	TRBV29-1	CSDQGPYGYTF	TGCAGCGACCAGGGTCCCTATGGCTACACCTTC
TRBJ1-1	-	-	14	TRBV5-5	CASSMGHRNTEAFF	TGTGCCAGCAGCATGGGACATCGGAACACTGAAGCTTTCTTT